Sequencing of this T cell receptor (beta chain) was carried out in a study of beta chain features in type 1 diabetes. Of the isolated RNA, all was reverse transcribed, and so the sequenced material was expressed TCRB transcripts. Profiled with immunoSEQ multiplex PCR; TCRdb holds only in-frame clones, not every one. Of about 260,000 clones detected, roughly 21% appear once; the ten largest clones hold 0.028%. Study-wide results and limits: Patients with Type 1 diabetes showed moderately but significantly shorter TCRB CDR3s in all four CD4+ subsets.

This CDR3 has 15 amino acids. V lost 1 base to trimming and J lost 2 bases, with 10 bases between them. Germline CDR1 reads SNHLY; CDR2 reads FYNNEI. To note about this clone: Its antigen is as yet unknown.

The sequence was obtained from a woman in her forties with type 1 diabetes. The gene calls are TRBV2 and TRBJ2-3, with a tentative D call TRBD2 (5 bases). Sequencing input: naive CD4+ T cells from blood. CDR3 nucleotide sequence: TGTGCCAGCAGTGAAGGGGAGACTACCACAGATACGCAGTATTTT. This sequence encodes CASSEGETTTDTQYF.